This is a list of T cell receptor beta chains from one sample in a study of CD8 T cells in Susac syndrome. TCRdb fed the immunoSEQ multiplex PCR reads into MiXCR, producing one record per CDR3 protein. Of 230,000 or so distinct CDR3 sequences listed, 95% are singletons. What was sequenced was CD4+ T cells from PBMCs. The receptors shown here come from a human donor with multiple sclerosis. CDR3s include the opening cysteine and the closing phenylalanine or tryptophan. The order of the fields is D gene, V gene, J gene, CDR3 protein. D genes are given only for firm matches.

>NA|TRBV3-1|TRBJ1-4
CASSTRQANEKLFF
>NA|TRBV7-3|TRBJ2-3
CASSLLVGGANTQYF
>NA|TRBV7-9|TRBJ2-3
CASSSDRYTDTQYF
>NA|TRBV29-1|TRBJ2-1
CSVEHYNEQFF
>NA|TRBV25-1|TRBJ1-2
CASSDPGRSLRGYTF
>TRBD2|TRBV20-1|TRBJ2-7
CSTPGLATEQYF
>NA|TRBV30|TRBJ2-5
CAWIEGTQYF
>TRBD1|TRBV7-9|TRBJ1-2
CASSLADRVATGYTF
>TRBD1|TRBV29-1|TRBJ1-2
CSGAGTGAGGYTF
>NA|TRBV27|TRBJ2-1
CASSPVDSRAEQFF
>TRBD1|TRBV7-2|TRBJ2-7
CASSFTTGGGKGSEQYF
>NA|TRBV24-1|TRBJ2-3
CATSEGGSTDTQYF
>TRBD2|TRBV9|TRBJ2-2
CASSPREGLHSNTGELFF
>NA|TRBV15|TRBJ1-2
CATSSGRKGGYTF